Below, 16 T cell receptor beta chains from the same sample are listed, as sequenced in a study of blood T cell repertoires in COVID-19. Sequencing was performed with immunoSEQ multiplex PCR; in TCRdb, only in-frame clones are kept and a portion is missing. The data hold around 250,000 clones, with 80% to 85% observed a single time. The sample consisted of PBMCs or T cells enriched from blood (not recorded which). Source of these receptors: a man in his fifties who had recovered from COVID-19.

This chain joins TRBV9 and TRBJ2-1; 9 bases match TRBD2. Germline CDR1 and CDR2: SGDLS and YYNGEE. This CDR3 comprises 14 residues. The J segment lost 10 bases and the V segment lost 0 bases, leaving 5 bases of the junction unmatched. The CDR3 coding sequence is TGTGCCAGCAGCGTAGTGAATAGCGGGAGCGAGCAGTTCTTC. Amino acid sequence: CASSVVNSGSEQFF.

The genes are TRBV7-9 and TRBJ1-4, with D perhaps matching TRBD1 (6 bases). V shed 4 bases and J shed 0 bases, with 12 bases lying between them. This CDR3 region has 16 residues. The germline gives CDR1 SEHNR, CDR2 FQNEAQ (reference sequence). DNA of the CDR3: TGTGCCAGCAGCTCAGGACAGATTACAACTAATGAAAAACTGTTTTTT. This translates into CASSSGQITTNEKLFF.

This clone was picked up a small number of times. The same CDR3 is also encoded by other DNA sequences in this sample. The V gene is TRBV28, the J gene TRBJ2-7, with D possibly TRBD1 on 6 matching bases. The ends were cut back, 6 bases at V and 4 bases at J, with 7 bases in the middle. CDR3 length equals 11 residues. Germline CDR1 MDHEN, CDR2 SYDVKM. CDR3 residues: CASRDSYEQYF. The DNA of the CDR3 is TGTGCCAGCAGGGACAGTTACGAGCAGTACTTC.

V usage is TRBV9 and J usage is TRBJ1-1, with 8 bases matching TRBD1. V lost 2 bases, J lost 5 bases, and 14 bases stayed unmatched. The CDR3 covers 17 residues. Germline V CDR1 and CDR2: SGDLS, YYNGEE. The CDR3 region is CASSVGVLDREETEAFF. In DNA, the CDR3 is TGTGCCAGCAGCGTTGGGGTTTTGGACAGGGAGGAAACTGAAGCTTTCTTT.

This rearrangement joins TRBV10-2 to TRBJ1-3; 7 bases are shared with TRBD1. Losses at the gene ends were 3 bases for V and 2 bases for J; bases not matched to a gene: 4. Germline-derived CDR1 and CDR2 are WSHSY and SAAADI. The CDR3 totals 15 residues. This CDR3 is CASSEGGGTGNTIYF. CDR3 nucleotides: TGCGCCAGCAGTGAAGGAGGGGGCACTGGAAACACCATATATTTT.

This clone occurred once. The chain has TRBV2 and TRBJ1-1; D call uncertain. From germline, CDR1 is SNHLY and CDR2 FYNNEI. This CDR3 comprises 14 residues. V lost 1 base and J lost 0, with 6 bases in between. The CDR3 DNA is TGTGCCAGCAGTGAAGTACGGGTGAACACTGAAGCTTTCTTT. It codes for CASSEVRVNTEAFF. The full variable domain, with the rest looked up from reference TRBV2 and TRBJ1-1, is EPEVTQTPSHQVTQMGQEVILRCVPISNHLYFYWYRQILGQKVEFLVSFYNNEISEKSEIFDDQFSVERPDGSNFTLKIRSTKLEDSAMYFCASSEVRVNTEAFFGQGTRLTVV.

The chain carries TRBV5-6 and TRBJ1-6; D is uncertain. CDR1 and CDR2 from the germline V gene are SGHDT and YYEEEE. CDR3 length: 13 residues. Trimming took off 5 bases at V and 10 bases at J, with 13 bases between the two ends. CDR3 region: CASSSIGGSPLHF. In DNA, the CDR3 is TGTGCCAGCAGTTCAATAGGAGGGTCACCCCTCCACTTT.

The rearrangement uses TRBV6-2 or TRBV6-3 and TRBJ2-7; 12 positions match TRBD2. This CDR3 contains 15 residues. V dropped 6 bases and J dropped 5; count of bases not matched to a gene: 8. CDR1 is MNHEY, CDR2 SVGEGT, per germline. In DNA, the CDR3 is TGTGCCAGCAGCCGTCCTAGCGGGGGGGTCCACGAGCAGTACTTC. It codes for CASSRPSGGVHEQYF.

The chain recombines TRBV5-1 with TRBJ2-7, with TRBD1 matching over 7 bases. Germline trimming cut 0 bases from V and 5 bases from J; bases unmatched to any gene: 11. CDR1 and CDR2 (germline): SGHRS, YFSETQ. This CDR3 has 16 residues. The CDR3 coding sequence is TGCGCCAGCAGCTTGGGCCCGACAGGGACCCTGAACGAGCAGTACTTC. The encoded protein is CASSLGPTGTLNEQYF.

As DNA, the CDR3 is TGTGCCAGCCGCAGGGGAGGCTCCTACGAGCAGTACTTC. Its protein is CASRRGGSYEQYF. The V and J genes are TRBV7-9 and TRBJ2-7; either TRBD1 or TRBD2 may fit D (6 bases each). The CDR3 length is 13 residues. Germline loops: CDR1 SEHNR, CDR2 FQNEAQ (reference sequence). V was trimmed by 8 bases and J by 0 bases, leaving 11 bases between them.

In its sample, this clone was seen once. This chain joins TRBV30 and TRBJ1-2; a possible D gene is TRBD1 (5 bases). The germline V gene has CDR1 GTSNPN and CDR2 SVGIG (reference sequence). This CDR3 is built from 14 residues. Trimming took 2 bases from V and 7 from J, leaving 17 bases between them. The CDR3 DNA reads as TGTGCCTGGAGTTGGCGGCCCGACAGCTCTGGCTACACCTTC. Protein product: CAWSWRPDSSGYTF.

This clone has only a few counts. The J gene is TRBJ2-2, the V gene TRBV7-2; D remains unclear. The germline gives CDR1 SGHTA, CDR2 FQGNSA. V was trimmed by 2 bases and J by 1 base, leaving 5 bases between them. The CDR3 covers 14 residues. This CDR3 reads CASSLTRNTGELFF. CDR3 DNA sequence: TGTGCCAGCAGCTTAACCAGGAACACCGGGGAGCTGTTTTTT.

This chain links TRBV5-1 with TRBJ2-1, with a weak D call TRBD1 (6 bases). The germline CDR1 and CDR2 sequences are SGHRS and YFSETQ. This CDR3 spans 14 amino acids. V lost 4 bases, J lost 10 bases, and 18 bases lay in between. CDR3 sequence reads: CASSPGQPMGEQFF. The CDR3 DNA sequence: TGCGCCAGCAGCCCCGGACAGCCCATGGGGGAGCAGTTCTTC.

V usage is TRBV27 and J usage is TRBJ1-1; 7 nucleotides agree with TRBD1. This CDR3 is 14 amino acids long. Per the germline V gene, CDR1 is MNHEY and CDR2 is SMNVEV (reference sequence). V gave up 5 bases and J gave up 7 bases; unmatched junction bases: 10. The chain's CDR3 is CASSPPDRTYEAFF. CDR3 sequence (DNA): TGTGCCAGCAGTCCACCGGACAGGACCTATGAAGCTTTCTTT.

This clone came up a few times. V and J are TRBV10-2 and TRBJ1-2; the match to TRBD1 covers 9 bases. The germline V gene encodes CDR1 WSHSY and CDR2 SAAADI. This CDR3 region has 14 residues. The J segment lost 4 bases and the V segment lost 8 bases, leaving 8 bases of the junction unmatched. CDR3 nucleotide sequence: TGCGCCAGCTCCGGGACAGGGAGTGTCTATGGCTACACCTTC. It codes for CASSGTGSVYGYTF.

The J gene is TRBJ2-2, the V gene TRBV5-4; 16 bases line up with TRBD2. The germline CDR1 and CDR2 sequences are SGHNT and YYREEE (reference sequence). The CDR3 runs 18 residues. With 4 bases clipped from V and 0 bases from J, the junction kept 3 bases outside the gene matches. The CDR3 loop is CASSEGLAGGPNTGELFF. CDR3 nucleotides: TGTGCCAGCAGCGAGGGACTAGCGGGGGGGCCGAACACCGGGGAGCTGTTTTTT.